The 15 T cell receptor beta chains in this list originate from one sample, sequenced in a study of blood T cell repertoires in COVID-19. Clones were sequenced by immunoSEQ multiplex PCR, and TCRdb holds only the in-frame ones, with some missing. The table lists hundreds of thousands of clones, approximately 85% of them singletons, with 0.8% to 1% in the top ten. Material for sequencing was PBMCs or T cells enriched from blood (not recorded which). These receptors all stem from a woman younger than 45 who had recovered from COVID-19.

The chain has TRBV19 and TRBJ1-5; D might be TRBD1 (6 bases). This CDR3 has 18 residues. Germline CDR1 reads LNHDA; CDR2 reads SQIVND (reference sequence). The ends were cut back, 0 bases at V and 4 bases at J, with 19 bases in the middle. The CDR3 loop is CASSIDSGVGALNQPQHF. The CDR3 DNA reads as TGTGCCAGTAGTATAGATTCAGGGGTTGGTGCTCTAAATCAGCCCCAGCATTTT.

The rearrangement joins TRBV30 to TRBJ1-4; tentative D call: TRBD1 (6 bases). Trimming left V 4 bases short and J 6 bases short, with 12 bases between. This CDR3 spans 13 amino acids. The germline CDR1 and CDR2 sequences are GTSNPN and SVGIG (reference sequence). The chain's CDR3 is CAWKGTLHEKLFF. The CDR3 DNA is TGTGCCTGGAAGGGGACACTCCATGAAAAACTGTTTTTT.

The genes are TRBV7-9 and TRBJ2-7; no firm D call. In germline, CDR1 is SEHNR, CDR2 FQNEAQ (reference sequence). V gave up 5 bases and J gave up 6 bases, with 17 bases separating them. The CDR3 is made up of 14 amino acids. CDR3 sequence reads: CASSLLNEVGEQYF. The CDR3 DNA follows: TGTGCCAGCAGCCTACTTAACGAGGTAGGCGAGCAGTACTTC.

As to this clone: One end of the junction fails to match germline, which may point to a read error. The J gene is TRBJ1-1, the V gene TRBV27, with a tentative D call TRBD1 (5 bases). CDR3 length equals 15 residues. In germline, CDR1 is MNHEY, CDR2 SMNVEV (reference sequence). For the CDR3, the DNA is TGTGCCAGCCGTTTGGGGGGAGGGAGTGCCACTGAAGCTTTCTTT. Encoded protein: CASRLGGGSATEAFF.

V gene TRBV28 combines with J gene TRBJ2-3; the match to TRBD2 covers 14 bases. Germline values: CDR1 MDHEN, CDR2 SYDVKM. The CDR3 sequence is 16 residues long. Unmatched junction bases numbered 1, after V lost 4 bases and J lost 1 base. CDR3 DNA: TGTGCCAGCAGTTGGGGACTAGCGGGGGGCACAGATACGCAGTATTTT. Protein: CASSWGLAGGTDTQYF.

DNA of the CDR3: TGTGCCAGCAGCTTCGGGGTAACTAATGAAAAACTGTTTTTT. It codes for CASSFGVTNEKLFF. The chain couples TRBV7-2 to TRBJ1-4; D unresolved. Trimming shortened V by 3 bases and J by 1 base, and 6 bases separated the two germline ends. The CDR3 spans 14 residues. The V gene's germline CDR1 is SGHTA and CDR2 FQGNSA.

The rearrangement links TRBV28 to TRBJ2-7; 7 bases align to TRBD1. This CDR3 comprises 16 residues. Germline V lookup: CDR1 MDHEN, CDR2 SYDVKM. Trimming removed 6 bases from V and 2 bases from J; junction bases left unmatched: 13. The CDR3 DNA sequence: TGTGCCAGCAGGGAATCGGGACAGCCTAACCCCTACGAGCAGTACTTC. This encodes CASRESGQPNPYEQYF.

This chain links TRBV5-1 with TRBJ1-5, with D perhaps matching TRBD1 (5 bases). Trimming stripped 0 bases from V and 5 bases from J, with 9 bases between. This CDR3 comprises 14 residues. Per the germline V gene, CDR1 is SGHRS and CDR2 is YFSETQ. CDR3 sequence reads: CASSLGGRHQPQHF. For the CDR3, the DNA is TGCGCCAGCAGCTTGGGGGGCAGACATCAGCCCCAGCATTTT. Full variable domain (remainder filled in from reference TRBV5-1 and TRBJ1-5): KAGVTQTPRYLIKTRGQQVTLSCSPISGHRSVSWYQQTPGQGLQFLFEYFSETQRNKGNFPGRFSGRQFSNSRSEMNVSTLELGDSALYLCASSLGGRHQPQHFGDGTRLSIL.

The chain combines TRBV25-1 with TRBJ2-5, with 8 bases fitting TRBD1. From germline, CDR1 is MGHDK and CDR2 SYGVNS. After removal of 2 bases from V and 7 bases from J, the junction contained 9 bases not matched to a gene. The CDR3 covers 15 residues. This chain's CDR3 is CASSEGTGYPGTQYF. CDR3 nucleotide sequence: TGTGCCAGCAGTGAAGGGACAGGCTACCCAGGGACCCAGTACTTC.

V is TRBV2 and J is TRBJ1-1; a possible D gene is TRBD1 (5 bases). V dropped 1 base and J dropped 8 bases, with 23 bases sitting between them. The germline V gene encodes CDR1 SNHLY and CDR2 FYNNEI. The CDR3 contains 17 residues. CDR3 coding DNA: TGTGCCAGCAGTGAAGGGGTTTTGGGGGGATTTATCGCGGAAGCTTTCTTT. It is translated as CASSEGVLGGFIAEAFF.

The rearrangement uses TRBV5-1 and TRBJ1-4; 9 bases map to TRBD1. In germline, CDR1 is SGHRS, CDR2 YFSETQ. CDR3 size: 14 residues. V was clipped by 7 bases and J by 4 bases; unmatched bases: 5. The CDR3 DNA sequence: TGCGCCAGCCCGCGGACAGGGGTTAATGAAAAACTGTTTTTT. This codes for CASPRTGVNEKLFF.

The V and J genes are TRBV19 and TRBJ2-7; D uncertain. This CDR3 comprises 15 residues. V lost 4 bases and J 0 bases, leaving 13 bases between the germline ends. Per the germline V gene, CDR1 is LNHDA and CDR2 is SQIVND (reference sequence). The CDR3 is CASSRVHSLSYEQYF. The DNA of the CDR3 is TGTGCCAGTAGTAGAGTTCACAGCCTCTCCTACGAGCAGTACTTC. Looking up the rest from reference TRBV19 and TRBJ2-7 gives the full variable domain: DGGITQSPKYLFRKEGQNVTLSCEQNLNHDAMYWYRQDPGQGLRLIYYSQIVNDFQKGDIAEGYSVSREKKESFPLTVTSAQKNPTAFYLCASSRVHSLSYEQYFGPGTRLTVT.

The DNA for the CDR3 is TGTGCCAGCAGACGACAGGACACTGAAGCTTTCTTT. This codes for CASRRQDTEAFF. V is TRBV27 and J is TRBJ1-1; maybe TRBD1 (6 bases). This CDR3 has 12 amino acids. V lost 6 bases, J lost 3 bases, and 8 bases lay in between. The germline CDR1 and CDR2 sequences are MNHEY and SMNVEV (reference sequence).

The chain uses TRBV5-4 and TRBJ1-5, with TRBD1 matching over 9 bases. This CDR3 has 15 residues. Germline V gene sequence: CDR1 SGHNT, CDR2 YYREEE (reference sequence). J was trimmed by 4 bases and V by 4 bases; bases with no gene match: 6. The CDR3 DNA reads TGTGCCAGCAGCCCGGACAGGGGCCAAAATCAGCCCCAGCATTTT. Translating gives CASSPDRGQNQPQHF.

V gene TRBV5-1 combines with J gene TRBJ1-2; TRBD1 matches at 9 bases. This CDR3 comprises 13 residues. With 4 bases clipped from V and 11 bases from J, the junction kept 9 bases outside the gene matches. Germline-derived CDR1 and CDR2 are SGHRS and YFSETQ. CDR3 residues: CASSAQTGGGYTF. The CDR3 region has the DNA TGCGCCAGCAGCGCCCAGACAGGGGGAGGTTACACCTTC.